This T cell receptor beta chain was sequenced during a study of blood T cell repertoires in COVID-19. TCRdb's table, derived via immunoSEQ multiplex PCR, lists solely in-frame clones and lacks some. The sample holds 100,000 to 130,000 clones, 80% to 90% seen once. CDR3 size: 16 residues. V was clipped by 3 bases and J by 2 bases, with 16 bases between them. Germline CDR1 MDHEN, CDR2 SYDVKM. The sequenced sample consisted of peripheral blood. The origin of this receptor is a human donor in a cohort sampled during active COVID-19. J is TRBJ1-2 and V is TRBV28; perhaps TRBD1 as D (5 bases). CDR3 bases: TGTGCCAGCAGTTTCACGGGGGATAAAGGAAACTATGGCTACACCTTC. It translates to CASSFTGDKGNYGYTF.